This note documents a single TCR beta chain sequence. The antigen is not known. The data belong to a study of T cells in Graves' hyperthyroidism and ophthalmopathy. Study-level points and caveats: Stable hyperthyroidism was told apart from ophthalmopathy by a model built on 13 V-J features.

Amplified TCR beta CDR3 regions came from RNA transcripts. The study used the HTBI primer set for a first-round RT-PCR of the TCR CDR3. TCRdb reanalysed the multiplex PCR reads using MiXCR and keeps one entry per CDR3 protein. Among more than 450,000 distinct CDR3 sequences, roughly 21% were seen once, and the ten largest hold about half. The source material was blood. The receptor was derived from a man between 35 and 55 years old with Graves' ophthalmopathy.

The CDR3, as DNA: TGTGCCAGCAGCGTACGAAGTGGCGGTCAGGCACCCCTCCACTTT. Its protein product is CASSVRSGGQAPLHF. This chain joins TRBV5-6 and TRBJ1-6; D unclear. Trimming took off 4 bases at V and 11 bases at J, with 19 bases between the two ends. The CDR3 spans 15 residues. Germline values: CDR1 SGHDT, CDR2 YYEEEE.